The next 14 T cell receptor beta chains were all read from a single sample in a study of radiotherapy plus CTLA-4 blockade in lung cancer. Produced via immunoSEQ multiplex PCR; TCRdb's table is partial and in-frame only. Of tens of thousands of clones in the sample, more than 60% were seen once. The sequencing used peripheral blood, collected from a patient treated with radiotherapy plus ipilimumab. Receptors originate from a human donor with non-small cell lung cancer who had a complete response to radiotherapy plus ipilimumab.

The chain uses TRBV5-6 and TRBJ1-2; D is unresolved. Trimming left V 2 bases short and J 0 bases short, with 20 bases between. Germline lookup yields CDR1 SGHDT and CDR2 YYEEEE. This CDR3 region has 18 residues. The CDR3 sequence: CASSLEAWGEIANYGYTF. In DNA form, the CDR3 reads TGTGCCAGCAGCTTAGAGGCTTGGGGAGAGATCGCTAACTATGGCTACACCTTC.

This chain links TRBV27 with TRBJ1-1; 8 bases align to TRBD1. The length of the CDR3 is 15 residues. Per germline, CDR1 MNHEY and CDR2 SMNVEV (reference sequence). With V trimmed by 4 bases and J by 2 bases, 6 bases remained unmatched. The CDR3 DNA follows: TGTGCCAGCAGTTCGCAGGACAGGGTAAACACTGAAGCTTTCTTT. Its translation is CASSSQDRVNTEAFF.

The chain couples TRBV18 to TRBJ1-1; tentatively, D is TRBD1 (6 bases). The germline CDR1 and CDR2 sequences are KGHSH and LQKENI. The V end lost 3 bases, the J end lost 3 bases, and 14 bases lay between the germline ends. The CDR3 is 15 amino acids. This CDR3 reads CASSPLRDIYTEAFF. Written as DNA, the CDR3 is TGTGCCAGCTCACCGCTCCGGGACATTTACACTGAAGCTTTCTTT.

The chain joins TRBV30 to TRBJ1-3, with 7 bases identical to TRBD1. The CDR3 sequence is 15 residues long. From germline, CDR1 is GTSNPN and CDR2 SVGIG (reference sequence). Trimming at V came to 4 bases and at J to 0 bases, leaving 6 bases not matched to a gene. The CDR3 DNA reads as TGTGCCTGGATCAACAGGGGCGTCTCTGGAAACACCATATATTTT. As protein: CAWINRGVSGNTIYF.

This clone was counted once. The chain uses TRBV13 and TRBJ2-1, with 10 bases that match TRBD2. The junction had 10 bases not matched to a gene; V was cut back by 4 bases and J by 7 bases. This CDR3 has 16 residues. The V gene's germline CDR1 is PRHDT and CDR2 FYEKMQ (reference sequence). For the CDR3, the DNA is TGTGCCAGCAGCTACCTTAGGTTAGCGGGAGGAAATGAGCAGTTCTTC. Protein sequence: CASSYLRLAGGNEQFF.

The CDR3 DNA sequence: TGTGCCAGCAGTGCCCAAGACTCCACCGGGGAGCTGTTTTTT. It specifies CASSAQDSTGELFF. The chain is built from TRBV6-4 and TRBJ2-2; D is undetermined. V gave up 4 bases and J gave up 4 bases, with 10 bases separating them. CDR3 length equals 14 residues. Germline assignment: CDR1 MRHNA and CDR2 SNTAGT.

The sample holds one count of this clone. The V call is TRBV6-5, the J call TRBJ2-2; D gene ambiguous. V was pared by 4 bases and J by 0 bases, with 12 bases between. Germline assignment: CDR1 MNHEY and CDR2 SVGAGI. There are 16 residues in the CDR3. The chain's CDR3 is CASSWSHNANTGELFF. The CDR3 region has the DNA TGTGCCAGCAGTTGGTCACATAACGCGAACACCGGGGAGCTGTTTTTT.

CDR3 sequence (DNA): TGTGCCAGCAGCTTAACTTCAGGGGGCGACTATGGCTACACCTTC. Translating it yields CASSLTSGGDYGYTF. This rearrangement joins TRBV11-2 to TRBJ1-2, with 8 bases that match TRBD1. J was trimmed by 3 bases and V by 2 bases; bases with no gene match: 5. The CDR3 has 15 amino acids. CDR1 is SGHAT and CDR2 is FQNNGV in the germline V gene.

This CDR3 is CASSTDRGDTDTQYF. For the CDR3, the DNA is TGCGCCAGCAGCACAGACAGGGGGGACACAGATACGCAGTATTTT. The chain uses TRBV5-1 and TRBJ2-3; TRBD1 matches at 9 bases. Germline CDR1 and CDR2: SGHRS and YFSETQ. V shed 4 bases and J 2 bases; nucleotides not matched to a gene: 5. The CDR3 runs 15 residues.

The chain links TRBV11-2 to TRBJ1-3; no reliable D call. The V gene's germline CDR1 is SGHAT and CDR2 FQNNGV. The CDR3 sequence is 14 residues long. The V gene lost 6 bases and the J gene lost 4 bases, with 13 bases spanning the gap. The CDR3 nucleotides are TGTGCCAGCAGTTTCGGAGTTAGCGGAAACACCATATATTTT. Translated, it gives CASSFGVSGNTIYF.

V and J are TRBV2 and TRBJ2-4, with 8 bases aligning to TRBD1. V dropped 4 bases and J dropped 7; count of bases not matched to a gene: 9. The V gene's germline CDR1 is SNHLY and CDR2 FYNNEI. This CDR3 has 15 residues. This CDR3 is CASSGDTGGGNIQYF. The CDR3 DNA reads as TGTGCCAGCAGTGGGGATACAGGGGGTGGGAACATTCAGTACTTC.

This clone occurred once. CDR3 nucleotides: TGTGCCAGCAGCTTCGGGACAGGGACCTCCTACGAGCAGTACGTC. It codes for CASSFGTGTSYEQYV. The gene calls are TRBV7-9 and TRBJ2-7, with 9 positions matching TRBD1. The CDR3 spans 15 residues. In germline, CDR1 is SEHNR, CDR2 FQNEAQ (reference sequence). V was pared by 3 bases and J by 0 bases, with 3 bases of the junction left unmatched.

The chain carries TRBV11-2 and TRBJ1-6; 10 nucleotides agree with TRBD1. The CDR3 has 15 residues. The germline CDR1 and CDR2 sequences are SGHAT and FQNNGV. V dropped 5 bases and J dropped 6; count of bases not matched to a gene: 4. The CDR3 nucleotides are TGTGCCAGCAGCAGCCGGACAGGGGGTAATTCACCCCTCCACTTT. The encoded protein is CASSSRTGGNSPLHF.

The V and J genes are TRBV7-2 and TRBJ1-2; D call uncertain. V shed 1 base and J shed 2 bases, with 5 bases lying between them. From germline, CDR1 is SGHTA and CDR2 FQGNSA. This CDR3 comprises 13 residues. The CDR3 protein is CASSLGQNYGYTF. For the CDR3, the DNA is TGTGCCAGCAGCTTAGGGCAGAACTATGGCTACACCTTC.